This T cell receptor (beta chain) was recorded in a study of CD8 T cells in ankylosing spondylitis. In regard to this clonotype: As yet, its antigen is unknown.

Germline loops: CDR1 KGHSH, CDR2 LQKENI. This CDR3 comprises 14 residues. The trim removed 5 bases at V and 7 bases at J, leaving 6 bases unmatched. Findings of the study overall: Roughly eight highly homologous variants made up a TCR beta motif, and this motif appeared characteristic of ankylosing spondylitis blood. In ankylosing spondylitis patients, matched synovial fluid reportedly showed significant enrichment of disease-linked clones. The disease-linked clones had a CD8+ phenotype and low blood frequencies. Earlier literature documents some of the motif variants in reactive arthritis synovial fluid and blood.

Scientists made TCR beta libraries using quantitative 5'-RACE with molecular barcodes. One entry per CDR3 protein, called by TCRdb with MiXCR from the 5' RACE reads. The sample contains fewer than 550,000 distinct CDR3 sequences, roughly 5.3% of which appear only once. J is TRBJ1-2 and V is TRBV18; 11 bases line up with TRBD1. Material for sequencing was blood, either unsorted or a sorted T cell fraction (not recorded which). This TCR came from a male donor with ankylosing spondylitis. The CDR3 nucleotides are TGTGCCAGCTCAGAGGACAGGGGGCCGCTTGGCTACACCTTC. Its translation is CASSEDRGPLGYTF.